These T cell receptor beta chains were read from a single sample in a study of glioma-infiltrating T cells after dendritic cell vaccination. The protocol was immunoSEQ multiplex PCR, while the TCRdb copy is restricted to in-frame clones and leaves out a portion. The table records more than 60,000 clones, around 83% of them present only once. The sequencing used blood, collected before dendritic cell vaccination. These receptor sequences come from a human donor with glioblastoma. Both conserved end residues are part of each CDR3. The order of the fields is J gene, clone size, V gene, D gene, CDR3 protein, CDR3 DNA. The D gene is left open where the match is weak. A clone size is listed for some rows: how often the clone was seen (once, few, many), or a class if it is expanded.

TRBJ2-7 - TRBV2 - CASTLDGQFYEQYF TGTGCCAGCACGCTGGATGGACAATTCTACGAGCAGTACTTC
TRBJ1-2 - TRBV5-1 - CASRLTHRGRNYGYTF TGCGCCAGCAGACTAACTCATCGCGGGAGGAACTATGGCTACACCTTC
TRBJ2-5 few TRBV6-5 - CASTGDRRGPQYF TGTGCCAGCACTGGGGACCGGAGGGGGCCCCAGTACTTC
TRBJ2-7 - TRBV5-4 TRBD2 CASSGTSGEAEQYF TGTGCCAGCAGCGGGACTAGCGGGGAAGCCGAGCAGTACTTC
TRBJ1-5 - TRBV28 - CASSSRVGVGQPQHF TGTGCCAGCAGCTCCCGGGTAGGGGTTGGGCAGCCCCAGCATTTT
TRBJ2-2 - TRBV5-4 - CASSSPGQNTGELFF TGTGCCAGCAGCTCCCCGGGACAGAACACCGGGGAGCTGTTTTTT
TRBJ2-5 - TRBV11-2 TRBD2 CASTPRGGSGQETQYF TGTGCCAGCACCCCGCGGGGGGGCTCGGGGCAAGAGACCCAGTACTTC
TRBJ2-7 - TRBV4-2 TRBD2 CASSQELRGGHYEQYF TGTGCCAGCAGCCAAGAATTGCGGGGGGGCCATTACGAGCAGTACTTC
TRBJ1-1 - TRBV18 TRBD1 CASSFDRETEAFF TGTGCCAGCTCTTTCGACAGGGAGACTGAAGCTTTCTTT
TRBJ2-5 - TRBV28 TRBD2 CASSLWGAGLAGGPFEETQYF TGTGCCAGCAGTTTATGGGGGGCGGGACTAGCGGGGGGGCCGTTTGAGGAGACCCAGTACTTC
TRBJ2-3 - TRBV6-5 - CASSYWGRGGDTQYF TGTGCCAGCAGTTACTGGGGCAGGGGTGGAGATACGCAGTATTTT
TRBJ1-2 - TRBV7-2 - CASTYGQRGDYGYTF TGTGCCAGCACCTACGGACAGAGAGGGGACTATGGCTACACCTTC
TRBJ2-3 - TRBV7-9 TRBD2 CASTPFSGGALDTQYF TGTGCCAGCACCCCCTTTAGCGGGGGGGCCTTGGATACGCAGTATTTT
TRBJ1-2 - TRBV5-4 - CASSLAGAEYGYTF TGTGCCAGCAGCTTGGCAGGGGCGGAATATGGCTACACCTTC
TRBJ2-3 - TRBV2 - CASRSGLLSDTQYF TGTGCCAGCAGGTCGGGACTCCTCTCAGATACGCAGTATTTT
TRBJ1-2 - TRBV19 - CASTPGLRYGYTF TGTGCCAGCACCCCCGGTCTGCGGTATGGCTACACCTTC
TRBJ1-2 - TRBV19 TRBD1 CASSIQDRNYGYTF TGTGCCAGTAGTATCCAGGACAGGAACTATGGCTACACCTTC
TRBJ1-5 - TRBV29-1 TRBD1 CSVTGGQNQPQHF TGCAGCGTGACAGGGGGCCAGAATCAGCCCCAGCATTTT
TRBJ1-4 few TRBV6-6 TRBD1 CASSFIRDRNEKLFF TGTGCCAGCAGTTTTATCCGGGACAGGAATGAAAAACTGTTTTTT
TRBJ2-7 - TRBV5-4 TRBD1 CASSLNRGPGYEQYF TGTGCCAGCAGCTTAAACAGGGGGCCAGGCTACGAGCAGTACTTC
TRBJ2-5 - TRBV6-5 TRBD1 CASSYDRGPETQYF TGTGCCAGCAGTTACGACAGGGGCCCGGAGACCCAGTACTTC
TRBJ2-3 - TRBV4-1 TRBD2 CASGLAGVSTDTQYF TGCGCCAGCGGACTAGCGGGGGTGAGCACAGATACGCAGTATTTT
TRBJ2-1 - TRBV2 TRBD2 CASSETGGSYNEQFF TGTGCCAGCAGTGAAACCGGGGGGTCCTACAATGAGCAGTTCTTC
TRBJ2-7 - TRBV5-6 - CASSLQGRTYEQYF TGTGCCAGCAGCTTACAGGGGAGGACCTACGAGCAGTACTTC
TRBJ2-5 few TRBV18 - CASSPLSSETQYF TGTGCCAGCTCACCATTGAGCTCAGAGACCCAGTACTTC
TRBJ2-1 - TRBV6-1 TRBD2 CASSWASGWDEQFF TGTGCCAGCAGTTGGGCTAGCGGGTGGGATGAGCAGTTCTTC
TRBJ2-7 - TRBV5-1 - CASSSDGLYEQYF TGCGCCAGCAGCTCTGACGGACTATACGAGCAGTACTTC
TRBJ1-6 - TRBV6-6 - CASSPRGINSPLHF TGTGCCAGCAGCCCCCGGGGGATTAATTCACCCCTCCACTTT
TRBJ2-7 few TRBV28 - CASSPGTWRGGEQYF TGTGCCAGCAGCCCCGGGACGTGGAGGGGGGGGGAGCAGTACTTC
TRBJ2-7 - TRBV6-6 - CASRLESFPHYEQYF TGTGCCAGCAGGCTCGAGAGCTTCCCCCACTACGAGCAGTACTTC
TRBJ1-4 few TRBV13 - CASSLVTGNEKLFF TGTGCCAGCAGCTTAGTTACAGGGAATGAAAAACTGTTTTTT
TRBJ2-5 - TRBV5-1 TRBD2 CASSPPTSGGTQETQYF TGCGCCAGCAGCCCCCCGACTAGCGGGGGGACCCAAGAGACCCAGTACTTC
TRBJ1-4 - TRBV7-9 TRBD1 CASSLGLGGQGREKLFF TGTGCCAGCAGCTTAGGACTCGGGGGACAGGGACGTGAAAAACTGTTTTTT
TRBJ2-1 - TRBV5-1 TRBD2 CASSLDLGGDEQFF TGCGCCAGCAGCTTGGATCTGGGGGGGGATGAGCAGTTCTTC
TRBJ2-5 - TRBV28 - CASVHAETQYF TGTGCCAGCGTCCACGCGGAGACCCAGTACTTC
TRBJ1-1 - TRBV19 - CASSTLGGGTEAFF TGTGCCAGTAGTACCCTCGGTGGGGGGACTGAAGCTTTCTTT
TRBJ2-6 - TRBV2 - CATATDSSGANVLTF TGTGCCACCGCGACTGACAGCTCTGGGGCCAACGTCCTGACTTTC
TRBJ2-2 - TRBV27 - CASRSGWDTGELFF TGTGCCTCACGAAGCGGGTGGGACACCGGGGAGCTGTTTTTT
TRBJ2-2 - TRBV29-1 - CSVDAGYTGELFF TGCAGCGTTGATGCGGGTTACACCGGGGAGCTGTTTTTT
TRBJ2-1 - TRBV5-1 TRBD2 CASSFGSSGVSSYNEQFF TGCGCCAGCAGCTTCGGGTCTAGCGGGGTGAGCTCCTACAATGAGCAGTTCTTC
TRBJ2-1 - TRBV7-8 TRBD1 CASSRPGTGGADEQFF TGTGCCAGCAGCAGACCCGGGACAGGGGGCGCAGATGAGCAGTTCTTC
TRBJ2-1 once TRBV10-2 - CASSLNEQFF TGCGCCAGCAGTCTTAATGAGCAGTTCTTC
TRBJ1-1 - TRBV10-1 TRBD1 CAKIPGTGAMTFF TGCGCCAAAATCCCAGGAACAGGGGCTATGACTTTCTTT
TRBJ2-3 once TRBV7-2 - CASSPIADTQYF TGTGCCAGCAGCCCAATAGCAGATACGCAGTATTTT
TRBJ1-2 - TRBV10-3 TRBD1 CAISEGIPDNRGGYTF TGTGCCATCAGTGAGGGCATTCCGGATAACAGGGGTGGCTACACCTTC
TRBJ2-7 - TRBV10-2 TRBD2 CASTSGGIYEQYF TGCGCCAGTACTAGCGGGGGGATCTACGAGCAGTACTTC
TRBJ2-7 few TRBV2 - CASSWDNSYEQYF TGTGCCAGCAGTTGGGACAACTCCTACGAGCAGTACTTC
TRBJ1-3 - TRBV28 - CASSPRLWNSGNTIYF TGTGCCAGCAGTCCCAGGTTATGGAACTCTGGAAACACCATATATTTT
TRBJ2-5 - TRBV5-6 TRBD2 CASSLGSLAGGTLETQYF TGTGCCAGCAGCTTAGGTTCGCTAGCGGGGGGTACATTAGAGACCCAGTACTTC
TRBJ2-7 few TRBV4-2 - CASSQVQGRESYEQYF TGTGCCAGCAGCCAAGTACAAGGCCGGGAAAGCTACGAGCAGTACTTC
TRBJ2-1 - TRBV7-9 - CASSLGQGPRPPGNEQFF TGTGCCAGCAGCTTAGGTCAAGGTCCTCGTCCCCCCGGGAATGAGCAGTTCTTC
TRBJ2-1 - TRBV5-1 - CASSLDATSYNEQFF TGCGCCAGCAGCTTGGACGCTACCTCCTACAATGAGCAGTTCTTC
TRBJ2-1 - TRBV7-9 - CASSPDSGLAAGNEQFF TGTGCCAGCAGCCCGGACAGCGGCCTGGCTGCCGGCAATGAGCAGTTCTTC
TRBJ2-3 - TRBV2 TRBD2 CASSESGTVRF TGTGCCAGCAGTGAAAGCGGGACTGTTCGTTTT
TRBJ1-1 - TRBV7-2 - CASSLPGNVNTEAFF TGTGCCAGCAGCTTACCAGGGAATGTGAACACTGAAGCTTTCTTT
TRBJ2-3 few TRBV9 TRBD2 CASSVRTSGGDGDTQYF TGTGCCAGCAGCGTAAGGACTAGCGGGGGGGATGGGGATACGCAGTATTTT
TRBJ2-7 - TRBV19 - CASSMAGYPYEQYF TGTGCCAGTAGTATGGCAGGATATCCCTACGAGCAGTACTTC
TRBJ1-5 - TRBV6-1 - CASSEGGGNQPQHF TGTGCCAGCAGTGAAGGGGGGGGCAATCAGCCCCAGCATTTT
TRBJ2-5 once TRBV5-1 - CASSFRGWYQETQYF TGCGCCAGCAGCTTTCGAGGGTGGTACCAAGAGACCCAGTACTTC
TRBJ1-4 few TRBV5-4 - CASSLLSPGDEKLFF TGTGCCAGCAGCTTGCTATCGCCGGGAGATGAAAAACTGTTTTTT